This T cell receptor (beta chain) derives from a study of beta chain features in type 1 diabetes. Looking at the study overall: Examination spanned about 110 million sorted cells from all samples.

This clone was observed a few times. Antigen unknown. Sorting that relied on CD45RO/CCR7/CD25/CD127/CD95/CD27 yielded CD4+ naive, central memory, regulatory and stem cell-like memory cells. Study-level results: VDJ junctions in type 1 diabetes patients carried more deletions and fewer insertions. Any role of HLA type in TCRB rearrangement remained unresolved here. For Type 1 diabetes patients, all four CD4+ subsets carried TCRB CDR3s that were moderately but significantly shorter.

CDR3 length equals 12 residues. CDR1 and CDR2 from the germline V gene are PRHDT and FYEKMQ (reference sequence). V lost 0 bases and J 10 bases, leaving 7 bases between the germline ends. The entirety of the isolated RNA underwent reverse transcription, so expressed TCRB transcripts were sequenced. TCRdb's copy holds only in-frame clones and misses some; the assay was immunoSEQ multiplex PCR. The sample shows a few hundred thousand clones, around 24% of them seen only once. The clonotype comes from a woman in her 30s with type 1 diabetes. The sequencing input was naive CD4+ T cells from blood. The chain is built from TRBV13 and TRBJ2-1; the D gene is possibly TRBD1 (6 bases). The DNA for the CDR3 is TGTGCCAGCAGCTTAGGCACAGGGGAGCAGTTCTTC. Its translation is CASSLGTGEQFF.